This T cell receptor (beta chain) was recovered during a study of prognosis after radiotherapy for stage I lung cancer. The study amplified the TCR beta CDR3 region from genomic DNA. This amplification was carried out by two rounds of multiplex PCR. Specific primers for each TRBV and TRBJ gene were what first-round PCR used. Each CDR3 protein is one row after TCRdb ran MiXCR on the multiplex PCR reads. The repertoire includes around 16,000 distinct CDR3 sequences, roughly 45% of them detected once, and 44% sits in the top ten. The V end lost 5 bases, the J end lost 5 bases, and 10 bases lay between the germline ends. The CDR3 sequence is 13 residues long. Germline CDR1 reads SGHNT; CDR2 reads YENEEA. The table lists this clonotype with many counts.

V and J are TRBV11-3 and TRBJ2-1, with unresolved D. This material consisted of PBMCs, taken before or after stereotactic body radiation therapy (not recorded which). The clonotype comes from a donor over 45 with non-small cell lung cancer. CDR3 region: CASSTYSNNEQFF. The DNA for the CDR3 is TGTGCCAGCAGCACTTATTCTAACAATGAGCAGTTCTTC.